These T cell receptor beta chains were read from a single sample in a study of cytomegalovirus exposure and HLA in healthy donors. The data were produced by immunoSEQ multiplex PCR, yet TCRdb's version contains in-frame clones alone and is incomplete. The data contain about 220,000 clones, about 86% of them seen just once; the ten biggest clones take up 2.9%. Sequencing input: PBMCs. The receptors derive from a woman under 30 in good health and CMV-seronegative. The CDR3 runs from the conserved cysteine through the conserved F or W. A D gene is named only where the DNA matches it firmly. Some rows mark clone size as missing; the rest say once, few, many or name a class of expanded clone.

D	J	V	size	CDR3	DNA
TRBD1	TRBJ1-2	TRBV27	-	CASSSTFSRDRGLNGYTF	TGTGCCAGCAGTTCCACGTTCTCGAGGGACAGGGGGTTGAATGGCTACACCTTC
-	TRBJ2-5	TRBV4-3	-	CASSQDPGQQETQYF	TGCGCCAGCAGCCAAGACCCGGGACAACAAGAGACCCAGTACTTC
-	TRBJ2-5	TRBV5-1	-	CASSLGAIPGQETQYF	TGCGCCAGCAGCTTGGGGGCCATACCCGGACAAGAGACCCAGTACTTC
TRBD1	TRBJ1-5	TRBV30	-	CAWSRDRGPNQPQHF	TGTGCCTGGAGCCGAGACAGGGGGCCCAATCAGCCCCAGCATTTT
TRBD2	TRBJ2-2	TRBV5-1	-	CASSPGLGAGGPGGELFF	TGCGCCAGCAGCCCGGGTCTCGGCGCGGGAGGGCCGGGCGGGGAGCTGTTTTTT
-	TRBJ2-5	TRBV28	-	CASSPRSLETQYF	TGTGCCAGCAGCCCTCGGAGCTTGGAGACCCAGTACTTC
-	TRBJ2-5	TRBV7-2	-	CASSFSGAGGETQYF	TGTGCCAGCAGCTTTTCAGGGGCCGGCGGGGAGACCCAGTACTTC
TRBD2	TRBJ2-7	TRBV7-2	few	CASSARGGGSYEQYF	TGTGCCAGCAGCGCCCGAGGCGGGGGGTCCTACGAGCAGTACTTC
-	TRBJ2-7	TRBV28	-	CASTLGGAGEQYF	TGTGCCAGCACCCTGGGGGGGGCCGGTGAGCAGTACTTC
-	TRBJ2-1	TRBV9	-	CASSVVSYGQGPYNEQFF	TGTGCCAGCAGCGTAGTTTCTTATGGGCAGGGCCCCTACAATGAGCAGTTCTTC
-	TRBJ1-1	TRBV15	-	CATSRDPQGILTEAFF	TGTGCCACCAGCAGAGATCCGCAGGGGATTTTGACTGAAGCTTTCTTT
-	TRBJ2-2	TRBV11-3	-	CASSLRGTGELFF	TGTGCCAGCAGCTTACGGGGGACCGGGGAGCTGTTTTTT
-	TRBJ2-1	TRBV28	-	CASSFGVMEWNEQFF	TGTGCCAGCAGTTTTGGAGTGATGGAATGGAATGAGCAGTTCTTC
-	TRBJ2-1	TRBV4-2	-	CASSDEASRGSYNEQFF	TGTGCCAGCAGCGACGAAGCCTCCAGGGGCTCCTACAATGAGCAGTTCTTC
-	TRBJ2-7	TRBV27	-	CASSSPQRGLGEQYF	TGTGCCAGCAGTTCCCCCCAACGAGGGCTGGGTGAGCAGTACTTC
TRBD2	TRBJ2-1	TRBV15	-	CATSPGLAGPHEQFF	TGTGCCACCAGTCCGGGACTAGCGGGGCCGCATGAGCAGTTCTTC
TRBD2	TRBJ2-1	TRBV5-1	-	CASSPSGASYNEQFF	TGCGCCAGCAGCCCTAGCGGGGCCTCCTACAATGAGCAGTTCTTC
TRBD1	TRBJ1-1	TRBV5-1	-	CASSTDRGEAFF	TGCGCCAGCAGCACCGACAGGGGTGAAGCTTTCTTT
-	TRBJ1-2	TRBV29-1	-	CSVADSYGYTF	TGCAGCGTCGCGGACAGCTATGGCTACACCTTC
TRBD1	TRBJ2-7	TRBV27	-	CASSRQGSYEQYF	TGTGCCAGCAGTCGACAGGGGTCCTACGAGCAGTACTTC
-	TRBJ2-5	TRBV14	-	CASSQDLRETQYF	TGTGCCAGCAGCCAAGATCTCAGAGAGACCCAGTACTTC
TRBD1	TRBJ2-7	TRBV5-1	-	CASSLAGQGVLGSYEQYF	TGCGCCAGCAGCTTGGCGGGACAGGGGGTTTTAGGCTCCTACGAGCAGTACTTC
-	TRBJ1-3	TRBV29-1	-	CSVAGPRGTPGNTIYF	TGCAGCGTTGCTGGACCAAGGGGGACACCTGGAAACACCATATATTTT
TRBD1	TRBJ2-7	TRBV11-2	-	CASSHYRGQGAHEQYF	TGTGCCAGCAGCCATTACCGGGGACAGGGGGCCCACGAGCAGTACTTC
-	TRBJ2-7	TRBV20-1	-	CSAPTSYEQYF	TGCAGTGCTCCCACTAGCTACGAGCAGTACTTC
-	TRBJ1-2	TRBV5-1	once	CASSFGGEEDGYTF	TGCGCCAGCAGCTTTGGGGGGGAGGAGGATGGCTACACCTTC
TRBD1	TRBJ1-1	TRBV9	-	CASSKDRGRTEAFF	TGTGCCAGCAGCAAAGACAGGGGGCGAACTGAAGCTTTCTTT
TRBD1	TRBJ2-7	TRBV27	-	CASSDRGSYEQYF	TGTGCCAGCAGTGACAGGGGGTCCTACGAGCAGTACTTC
TRBD2	TRBJ2-5	TRBV7-9	-	CASSYRGDETQYF	TGTGCCAGCAGCTACCGGGGGGATGAGACCCAGTACTTC